This TCR beta chain was identified during a study of identical twins. Study-wide findings and caveats: Invariant populations such as MAIT and iNKT cells could partly muddle zero-insertion analyses. Clonotypes of the beta chain that were abundant in cord blood carried fewer insertions (memory repertoires showed none).

This clonotype was counted between two and nine times. What it binds is not known. The ends were cut back, 4 bases at V and 5 bases at J, with 7 bases in the middle. Germline assignment: CDR1 KGHDR and CDR2 SFDVKD. The CDR3 consists of 12 residues. A universal primer binding site was introduced by template switching. The final cDNA contained unique molecular identifiers. TCRdb reprocessed the 5' RACE reads with MiXCR, giving one entry per CDR3 protein. The sample contains just under 650,000 distinct CDR3 sequences, around 7.4% of which appear only once. This sample was also put to use in a study of yellow fever vaccine responses in identical twins.

The sequenced sample consisted of PBMCs. The chain employs TRBV24-1 and TRBJ1-1; D is uncertain. This TCR came from a woman younger than 35 in good health. Here the CDR3 reads CATSDPGTEAFF. CDR3 nucleotides: TGTGCCACCAGTGACCCGGGAACTGAAGCTTTCTTT.